A selection of T cell receptor beta chains follows, all from one sample in a study of blood T cell repertoires in COVID-19. Repertoires were generated with immunoSEQ multiplex PCR, while TCRdb's copy carries only in-frame clones and drops some. The sample lists 220,000 or so clones; almost 90% were seen once. Sequenced material: PBMCs or T cells enriched from blood (not recorded which). These receptors were obtained from a man under 40 who had been exposed to COVID-19. CDR3s include the opening cysteine and the closing phenylalanine or tryptophan. Fields, in order: CDR3 length, V gene, CDR3 protein.

>15|TRBV6-5
CASSFTGTPNQPQHF
>15|TRBV11-2
CASSLDGGPGGEQFF
>15|TRBV18
CASSPVEISNQPQHF
>14|TRBV19
CASRWGTENTEAFF
>16|TRBV5-6
CASSLVPGTLTYEQYF
>13|TRBV19
CASSSSGANVLTF
>17|TRBV7-2
CASSLRDRASGANVLTF
>13|TRBV7-6
CASSPGDTGELFF
>17|TRBV19
CASSIGPLGRGNYGYTF
>15|TRBV2
CASSGNRGLSYEQYF
>11|TRBV7-9
CASLQGHGYTF
>13|TRBV5-1
CASSRDNSYEQYF
>14|TRBV25-1
CASSESGAYNEQFF
>14|TRBV5-1
CASSLGQGLYEQYF
>14|TRBV25-1
CASSWGGAETEAFF
>17|TRBV3-1/TRBV3-2
CASSQETSGGAYNEQFF
>15|TRBV7-8
CASSSLTSGADTQYF
>15|TRBV9
CASSVDPAGNYGYTF